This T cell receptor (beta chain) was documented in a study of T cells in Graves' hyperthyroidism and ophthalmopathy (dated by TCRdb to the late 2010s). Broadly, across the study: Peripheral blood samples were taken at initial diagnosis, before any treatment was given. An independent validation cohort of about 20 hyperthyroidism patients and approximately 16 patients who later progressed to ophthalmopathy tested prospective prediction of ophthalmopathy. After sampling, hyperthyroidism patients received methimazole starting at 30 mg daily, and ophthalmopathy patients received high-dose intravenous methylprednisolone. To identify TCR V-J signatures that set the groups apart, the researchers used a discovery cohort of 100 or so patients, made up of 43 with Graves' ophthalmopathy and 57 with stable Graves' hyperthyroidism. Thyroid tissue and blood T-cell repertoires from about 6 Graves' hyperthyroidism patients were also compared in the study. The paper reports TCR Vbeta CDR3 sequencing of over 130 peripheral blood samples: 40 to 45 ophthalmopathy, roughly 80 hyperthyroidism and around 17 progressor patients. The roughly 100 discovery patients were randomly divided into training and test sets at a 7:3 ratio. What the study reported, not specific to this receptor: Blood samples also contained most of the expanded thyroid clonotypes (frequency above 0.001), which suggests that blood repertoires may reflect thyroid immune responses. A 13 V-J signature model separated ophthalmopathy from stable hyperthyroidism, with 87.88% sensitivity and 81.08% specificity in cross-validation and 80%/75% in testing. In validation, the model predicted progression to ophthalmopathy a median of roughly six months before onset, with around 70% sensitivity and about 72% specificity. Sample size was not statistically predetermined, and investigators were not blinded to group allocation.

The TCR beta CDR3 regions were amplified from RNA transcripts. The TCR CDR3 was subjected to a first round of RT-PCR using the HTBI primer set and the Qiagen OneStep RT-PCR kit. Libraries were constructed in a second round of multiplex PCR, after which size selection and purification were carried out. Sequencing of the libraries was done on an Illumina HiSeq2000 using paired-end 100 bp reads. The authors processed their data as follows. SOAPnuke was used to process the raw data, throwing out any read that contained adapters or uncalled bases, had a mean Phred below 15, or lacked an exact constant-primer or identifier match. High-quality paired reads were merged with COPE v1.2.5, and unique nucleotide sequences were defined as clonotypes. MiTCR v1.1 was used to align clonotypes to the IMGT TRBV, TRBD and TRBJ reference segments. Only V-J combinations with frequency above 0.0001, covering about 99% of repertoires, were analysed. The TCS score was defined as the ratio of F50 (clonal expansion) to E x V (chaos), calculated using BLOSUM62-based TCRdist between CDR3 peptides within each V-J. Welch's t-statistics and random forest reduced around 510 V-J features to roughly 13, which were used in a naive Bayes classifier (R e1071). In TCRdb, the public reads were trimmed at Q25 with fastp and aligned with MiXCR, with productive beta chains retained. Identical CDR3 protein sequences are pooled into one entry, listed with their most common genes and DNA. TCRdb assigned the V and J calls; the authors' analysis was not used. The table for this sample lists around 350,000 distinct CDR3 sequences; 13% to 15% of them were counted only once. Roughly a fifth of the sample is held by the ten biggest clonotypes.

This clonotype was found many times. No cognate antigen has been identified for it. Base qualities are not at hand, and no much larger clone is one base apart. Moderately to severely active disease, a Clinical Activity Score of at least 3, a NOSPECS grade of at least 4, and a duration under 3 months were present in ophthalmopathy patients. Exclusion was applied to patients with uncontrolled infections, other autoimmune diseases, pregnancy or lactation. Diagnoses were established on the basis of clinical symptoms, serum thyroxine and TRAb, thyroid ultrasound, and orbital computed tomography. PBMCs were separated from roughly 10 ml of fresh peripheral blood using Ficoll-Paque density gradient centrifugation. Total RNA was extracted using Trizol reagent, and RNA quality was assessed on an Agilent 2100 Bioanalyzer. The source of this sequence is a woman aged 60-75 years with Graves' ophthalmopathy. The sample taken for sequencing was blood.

The DNA sequence is TGCAGTGCTAGAGGACTAGCGGGGATAGGTAGTACGCAGTATTTT. Its translation is CSARGLAGIGSTQYF. The receptor chain draws on TRBV20-1 and TRBJ2-3; 11 junctional bases match TRBD2. CDR1 and CDR2 were assigned from the germline V gene (reference sequence) as DFQATT and SNEGSKA. The CDR3 covers 15 residues, taking in both the cysteine and the phenylalanine. Here the CDR3 DNA is all that survives: 45 bases in frame from base 1. V is cut back by 1 base and J by 8 bases, with 8 bases in the junction unmatched.